A selection of T cell receptor beta chains follows, all from one sample in a study of cytomegalovirus exposure and HLA in healthy donors. Profiling relied on immunoSEQ multiplex PCR, and the TCRdb table lists in-frame clones only, not all of them. The table includes 150,000 to 200,000 clones, 77% detected once. Source material: PBMCs. The receptors come from a man in his fifties or sixties in good health and CMV-seropositive. Both conserved end residues are part of each CDR3. D genes are given only for firm matches. Size is omitted from some rows. Given values are once, few, many or a class for expanded clones.

d_gene | abundance | j_gene | v_gene | CDR3aa | CDR3nt
- | - | TRBJ1-2 | TRBV4-3 | CASSEVDRSYGYTF | TGCGCCAGCAGCGAAGTCGACAGAAGCTATGGCTATACCTTC
- | - | TRBJ2-1 | TRBV4-1 | CASSQDLGSGNEQFF | TGCGCCAGCAGCCAAGATCTTGGGAGCGGGAATGAGCAGTTCTTC
TRBD1 | - | TRBJ1-5 | TRBV7-6 | CASSPTGVQPQHF | TGTGCCAGCAGCCCAACAGGGGTTCAGCCCCAGCATTTT
- | - | TRBJ2-1 | TRBV19 | CASSILHTFGHSDNEQFF | TGTGCCAGTAGTATTCTTCACACCTTCGGACATTCAGACAATGAGCAGTTCTTC
- | - | TRBJ2-1 | TRBV9 | CASSVGKRSSYNEQFF | TGTGCCAGCAGCGTAGGGAAGCGGAGCTCCTACAATGAGCAGTTCTTC
- | - | TRBJ2-3 | TRBV5-1 | CASSLVSGVRTDTQYF | TGCGCCAGCAGCTTGGTTTCGGGGGTGCGAACAGATACGCAGTATTTT
- | few | TRBJ2-3 | TRBV7-2 | CASGAGMGQLTDTQYF | TGTGCCAGCGGGGCCGGCATGGGACAACTCACAGATACGCAGTATTTT
- | - | TRBJ2-7 | TRBV2 | CASSGHYEQYF | TGTGCCAGCAGTGGGCACTACGAGCAGTACTTC
TRBD2 | few | TRBJ2-7 | TRBV4-3 | CASSQGAGAYEQYF | TGCGCCAGCAGCCAAGGAGCGGGGGCCTACGAGCAGTACTTC
- | - | TRBJ2-2 | TRBV9 | CASSVGWGTSGELFF | TGTGCCAGCAGCGTAGGCTGGGGGACATCCGGGGAGCTGTTTTTT
- | few | TRBJ1-2 | TRBV7-9 | CALQGFEGYTF | TGTGCCCTACAGGGATTTGAGGGCTACACCTTC
TRBD1 | - | TRBJ2-6 | TRBV2 | CASSGQGAGGANVLTF | TGTGCCAGCAGCGGACAGGGGGCCGGTGGGGCCAACGTCCTGACTTTC
- | - | TRBJ1-1 | TRBV7-9 | CASSLDRGRGGMNTEAFF | TGTGCCAGCAGCTTAGACCGGGGGCGCGGGGGAATGAACACTGAAGCTTTCTTT
TRBD1 | - | TRBJ1-4 | TRBV6-1 | CASSVTGTGSEKLFF | TGTGCCAGCAGTGTCACCGGGACAGGGAGCGAAAAACTGTTTTTT
TRBD2 | few | TRBJ2-3 | TRBV4-1 | CASSQESGGATDTQYF | TGCGCCAGCAGCCAGGAAAGCGGGGGGGCAACAGATACGCAGTATTTT
- | few | TRBJ1-1 | TRBV6-5 | CASSYGRYTEAFF | TGTGCCAGCAGTTACGGGAGATACACTGAAGCTTTCTTT
TRBD1 | once | TRBJ2-1 | TRBV6-5 | CASSYSPGGSYNEQFF | TGTGCCAGCAGTTACTCCCCAGGGGGATCCTACAATGAGCAGTTCTTC
- | - | TRBJ2-6 | TRBV9 | CASSPPRGANVLTF | TGTGCCAGCAGCCCTCCCCGGGGGGCCAACGTCCTGACTTTC
- | - | TRBJ2-7 | TRBV19 | CASSFGSSYEQYF | TGTGCCAGTAGTTTCGGGAGCTCCTACGAGCAGTACTTC
TRBD1 | - | TRBJ1-4 | TRBV5-5 | CASSVGTGLNEKLFF | TGTGCCAGCAGCGTTGGGACAGGCCTTAATGAAAAACTGTTTTTT
TRBD1 | - | TRBJ2-2 | TRBV7-8 | CASSLKPGTGNTGELFF | TGTGCCAGCAGCTTAAAGCCCGGGACAGGGAACACCGGGGAGCTGTTTTTT
TRBD1 | - | TRBJ1-3 | TRBV11-3 | CASSGQGGIYF | TGTGCCAGCAGCGGACAGGGGGGGATATATTTT
TRBD1 | few | TRBJ1-5 | TRBV28 | CASLQEGARNQPQHF | TGTGCCAGTTTACAGGAGGGGGCAAGGAATCAGCCCCAGCATTTT
TRBD1 | - | TRBJ1-2 | TRBV9 | CASSASPGQGSPLYGYTF | TGTGCCAGCAGCGCATCTCCGGGACAGGGTTCTCCCCTCTATGGCTACACCTTC
TRBD2 | - | TRBJ2-1 | TRBV29-1 | CSVVRLAGGNEQFF | TGCAGCGTTGTACGACTAGCGGGGGGCAATGAGCAGTTCTTC
- | once | TRBJ1-1 | TRBV9 | CASSVGGEENTEAFF | TGTGCCAGCAGCGTAGGCGGGGAGGAGAACACTGAAGCTTTCTTT
- | - | TRBJ2-2 | TRBV5-1 | CASSLIQANTGELFF | TGCGCCAGCAGCTTGATACAGGCGAACACCGGGGAGCTGTTTTTT
TRBD2 | - | TRBJ2-1 | TRBV7-6 | CASSNSGGTYNEQFF | TGTGCCAGCAGCAATAGCGGGGGGACGTACAATGAGCAGTTCTTC
- | - | TRBJ1-6 | TRBV13 | CASSLEGTEGSPLHF | TGTGCCAGCAGCTTAGAGGGCACAGAGGGTTCACCCCTCCACTTT
- | few | TRBJ1-2 | TRBV10-3 | CAITGDGYGYTF | TGTGCCATCACCGGGGATGGCTATGGCTACACCTTC
- | few | TRBJ1-1 | TRBV2 | CASSGQGIMNTEAFF | TGTGCCAGCAGTGGGCAGGGCATTATGAACACTGAAGCTTTCTTT
- | - | TRBJ2-5 | TRBV2 | CASSLTGAQETQYF | TGTGCCAGCAGCCTAACGGGTGCCCAAGAGACCCAGTACTTC
- | - | TRBJ1-5 | TRBV21-1 | CASSHRAVGNQPQHF | TGTGCCAGCAGCCACAGGGCAGTGGGCAATCAGCCCCAGCATTTT
- | - | TRBJ1-3 | TRBV10-3 | CAINRGSAGNTIYF | TGTGCCATCAATCGGGGGTCGGCTGGAAACACCATATATTTT